Presented here are 27 T cell receptor beta chains from one specimen sequenced in a study of OX40 agonist ivuxolimab in advanced cancers. The protocol was immunoSEQ multiplex PCR, while the TCRdb copy is restricted to in-frame clones and leaves out a portion. The table includes 25,000 to 30,000 clones, less than 85% detected once. Sequences were derived from CD4+ or CD8+ T cells sorted from blood, sampled in a trial of the OX40 agonist ivuxolimab. The receptors come from an adult with an advanced solid tumor such as melanoma, head and neck, liver or kidney cancer.

The J gene is TRBJ2-7, the V gene TRBV28; D is uncertain. The CDR3 spans 15 residues. Germline values: CDR1 MDHEN, CDR2 SYDVKM. V lost 5 bases and J 3 bases, leaving 17 bases between the germline ends. In nucleotides, the CDR3 is TGTGCCAGCAGTCCTTGGGTTGGCGCAGGCTACGAGCAGTACTTC. Residues: CASSPWVGAGYEQYF.

The rearrangement uses TRBV30 and TRBJ2-1; no reliable D call. Germline CDR1 GTSNPN, CDR2 SVGIG (reference sequence). CDR3 length: 11 residues. Trimming pared 5 bases from V and 4 bases from J, leaving 6 bases between. The CDR3 loop is CAWGDYNEQFF. The DNA of the CDR3 is TGTGCCTGGGGCGATTACAATGAGCAGTTCTTC.

The V and J genes are TRBV13 and TRBJ2-1; D gene unclear. CDR3 length: 17 residues. Trimming removed 5 bases from V and 1 base from J, with 18 bases in between. Germline values: CDR1 PRHDT, CDR2 FYEKMQ (reference sequence). The CDR3 spells CASSPTGSHPSYNEQFF. The CDR3 nucleotides read TGTGCCAGCAGCCCTACCGGCAGCCATCCATCCTACAATGAGCAGTTCTTC.

This chain connects TRBV28 to TRBJ2-1; 11 nucleotides align to TRBD2. CDR3 length equals 16 residues. In germline, CDR1 is MDHEN, CDR2 SYDVKM. J lost 6 bases, V lost 4 bases, and 8 bases had no gene match. CDR3 region: CASSSLLAGGPNEQFF. CDR3 bases: TGTGCCAGCAGTTCCCTTCTAGCGGGAGGACCCAATGAGCAGTTCTTC.

The rearrangement links TRBV27 to TRBJ2-7; TRBD2 matches at 15 bases. CDR3 length equals 14 residues. CDR1 MNHEY and CDR2 SMNVEV come from the germline V gene (reference sequence). V trimming: 6 bases; J trimming: 6 bases; junction bases outside the gene matches: 3. Here the CDR3 reads CASSPGLAGGEQYF. The CDR3 region has the DNA TGTGCCAGCAGCCCGGGACTAGCGGGAGGCGAGCAGTACTTC.

The chain links TRBV10-3 to TRBJ2-3; perhaps TRBD2 as D (5 bases). V lost 3 bases to trimming and J lost 3 bases, with 19 bases between them. The germline gives CDR1 ENHRY, CDR2 SYGVKD. This CDR3 region has 17 residues. DNA for the CDR3: TGTGCCATCAGTGACCCTCGGGTGACCGAGGGTACAGATACGCAGTATTTT. It translates to CAISDPRVTEGTDTQYF.

The genes are TRBV30 and TRBJ2-7; D is possibly TRBD1 (6 bases). The CDR3 sequence is 15 residues long. Trimming cost V 3 bases and J 4 bases, with 19 bases left between them. Per germline, CDR1 GTSNPN and CDR2 SVGIG (reference sequence). Here the CDR3 reads CAWRAWGGGPYEQYF. The DNA of the CDR3 is TGTGCCTGGAGGGCCTGGGGTGGGGGCCCTTACGAGCAGTACTTC.

The chain is built from TRBV5-1 and TRBJ2-1; 13 positions match TRBD2. The CDR3 is 14 amino acids. The trim removed 5 bases at V and 9 bases at J, leaving 5 bases unmatched. CDR1 is SGHRS and CDR2 is YFSETQ in the germline V gene. In DNA form, the CDR3 reads TGCGCCAGCAGTTCCGGACTAGCGGGAGTTGAGCAGTTCTTC. Its protein is CASSSGLAGVEQFF.

The chain employs TRBV7-8 and TRBJ2-2, with 11 positions matching TRBD2. The V and J ends lost 6 bases and 7 bases, in that order; junction bases with no gene match: 7. CDR3 length: 15 residues. Germline-derived CDR1 and CDR2 are SGHVS and FQNEAQ. CDR3 DNA sequence: TGTGCCAGCAGTCCTCGACTAGCGGGGTTCGGGGAGCTGTTTTTT. Translating gives CASSPRLAGFGELFF.

In this sample, this clone turned up once. The chain joins TRBV28 to TRBJ1-1, with D tentatively TRBD1 (5 bases). V lost 2 bases and J lost 1, with 8 bases in between. The germline CDR1 and CDR2 sequences are MDHEN and SYDVKM. The CDR3 runs to 14 residues. Here the CDR3 DNA reads TGTGCCAGCAGTTTACTGGGGGAGAACACTGAAGCTTTCTTT. As protein: CASSLLGENTEAFF.

This clone qualifies as large. The CDR3 loop is CASSLSHDTYTGELFF. The DNA for the CDR3 is TGTGCCAGCAGCTTGTCACACGACACTTACACCGGGGAGCTGTTTTTT. This chain uses TRBV5-8 with TRBJ2-2; D uncertain. The CDR3 sequence is 16 residues long. CDR1 is SGHTS and CDR2 is YDEGEE in the germline V gene. Deletions cut 1 base from V and 3 bases from J, with 13 bases between.

This clone showed up just once. The chain combines TRBV6-5 with TRBJ2-1; the match to TRBD2 covers 7 bases. With 5 bases clipped from V and 8 bases from J, the junction kept 9 bases outside the gene matches. The CDR3 covers 14 residues. Germline values: CDR1 MNHEY, CDR2 SVGAGI. The CDR3 coding sequence is TGTGCCAGCAGTCCAGCGGGGCCGGTGGATGAGCAGTTCTTC. Protein product: CASSPAGPVDEQFF.

The V and J genes are TRBV2 and TRBJ2-7, with 7 bases lining up with TRBD1. This CDR3 comprises 13 residues. Germline values: CDR1 SNHLY, CDR2 FYNNEI. V lost 7 bases, J lost 0 bases, and 3 bases stayed unmatched. The CDR3 bases are TGTGCCAGCAAGGGGGACAGCTCCTACGAGCAGTACTTC. This sequence encodes CASKGDSSYEQYF.

To note about this clone: The junction shows a germline mismatch at one end, possibly a read error. This sequence joins TRBV2 and TRBJ1-5; D remains unclear. The CDR3 spans 15 residues. Germline V gene lookup returns CDR1 SNHLY and CDR2 FYNNEI. The CDR3 reads CASRERKLGNQPQHF. CDR3 nucleotide sequence: TGTGCCAGCCGTGAACGAAAACTTGGCAATCAGCCCCAGCATTTT. Combining the CDR3 with reference TRBV2 and TRBJ1-5 gives the whole variable domain EPEVTQTPSHQVTQMGQEVILRCVPISNHLYFYWYRQILGQKVEFLVSFYNNEISEKSEIFDDQFSVERPDGSNFTLKIRSTKLEDSAMYFCASRERKLGNQPQHFGDGTRLSIL.

This sequence joins TRBV7-9 and TRBJ2-2, with D tentatively TRBD1 (5 bases). With 6 bases removed from V and 7 bases from J, the gap between germline ends came to 12 bases. Germline V CDR1 and CDR2: SEHNR, FQNEAQ (reference sequence). The CDR3 contains 13 residues. The CDR3 DNA is TGTGCCAGCAGACCAGGGTTCCTCGGGGAGCTGTTTTTT. This encodes CASRPGFLGELFF.

The chain recombines TRBV28 with TRBJ2-5; TRBD2 agrees at 7 bases. Trimming removed 5 bases from V and 5 bases from J; junction bases left unmatched: 17. The germline gives CDR1 MDHEN, CDR2 SYDVKM. CDR3 length: 17 residues. The CDR3 region has the DNA TGTGCCAGCAGTCTCACTGGCTGGGCGGGAGCAGGGGAGACCCAGTACTTC. Encoded protein: CASSLTGWAGAGETQYF.

The chain combines TRBV7-9 with TRBJ1-2, with D perhaps matching TRBD1 (6 bases). V dropped 1 base and J dropped 4 bases, with 10 bases sitting between them. This CDR3 comprises 14 residues. Per germline, CDR1 SEHNR and CDR2 FQNEAQ (reference sequence). CDR3 nucleotides: TGTGCCAGCAGCTTAGGTTCAGGGGTCTATGGCTACACCTTC. This sequence encodes CASSLGSGVYGYTF.

This chain uses TRBV27 with TRBJ2-1; D possibly uses TRBD1 or TRBD2 (5 bases each). The CDR3 extends over 13 amino acids. Trimming removed 3 bases from V and 6 bases from J, with 9 bases in between. Per germline, CDR1 MNHEY and CDR2 SMNVEV (reference sequence). The chain's CDR3 is CASSLGTGNEQFF. The CDR3 nucleotides are TGTGCCAGCAGTTTGGGGACCGGCAATGAGCAGTTCTTC.

In the case of this clone: A much larger clone lies a single base off, so this may be a read error. The genes are TRBV15 and TRBJ1-5; D is uncertain. The CDR3 has 18 amino acids. V shed 0 bases and J shed 2 bases, with 17 bases lying between them. The germline CDR1 and CDR2 sequences are LNHNV and YYDKDF (reference sequence). The CDR3 region is CATSRDSNMGVGNQPQHF. Written as DNA, the CDR3 is TGTGCCACCAGCAGAGATAGCAATATGGGCGTGGGCAATCAGCCCCAGCATTTT.

The CDR3 DNA reads as TGTGCCAGTAGTATAGATCGGACAGGGAACACTGAAGCTTTCTTT. Its protein product is CASSIDRTGNTEAFF. The genes are TRBV19 and TRBJ1-1, with 7 bases aligning to TRBD1. This CDR3 region has 15 residues. CDR1 is LNHDA, CDR2 SQIVND, per germline (reference sequence). The J segment lost 1 base and the V segment lost 0 bases, leaving 2 bases of the junction unmatched.

V is TRBV6-1 and J is TRBJ2-3, with D unresolved. V shed 1 base and J shed 6 bases, with 11 bases lying between them. This CDR3 spans 14 amino acids. Germline CDR1 MNHNS, CDR2 SASEGT. Written as DNA, the CDR3 is TGTGCCAGCAGTGAAGAGTTTTTGATCGATACGCAGTATTTT. Residues: CASSEEFLIDTQYF.

Points on this clone: An end of the junction differs from the germline gene, which may be a read error. This sample includes further DNA sequences coding for the same CDR3. The chain uses TRBV6-1 and TRBJ1-2; D not certain. Germline V gives CDR1 MNHNS, CDR2 SASEGT. The CDR3 totals 14 residues. CDR3: CASRTAGLNYGYTF. CDR3 nucleotides: TGCGCCAGCAGGACCGCGGGCCTAAACTATGGCTACACCTTC.

By share, this clone counts as medium-sized. The chain recombines TRBV4-2 with TRBJ1-1; D uncertain. The germline V gene encodes CDR1 LGHNA and CDR2 YNFKEQ. Trimming removed 1 base from V and 2 bases from J, with 8 bases in between. This CDR3 has 14 residues. CDR3 in DNA: TGTGCCAGCAGCCAAGGGCACTCCAACACTGAAGCTTTCTTT. It specifies CASSQGHSNTEAFF.

This clone turned up a few times. The chain employs TRBV19 and TRBJ2-3, with D hard to call. Germline CDR1 and CDR2: LNHDA and SQIVND (reference sequence). This CDR3 has 11 residues. Trimming took off 5 bases at V and 4 bases at J, with 4 bases between the two ends. CDR3 in amino acids: CASSLSDTQYF. CDR3 bases: TGTGCCAGTAGTCTATCAGATACGCAGTATTTT.

The rearrangement joins TRBV5-6 to TRBJ1-5, with D maybe TRBD1 (5 bases). V dropped 1 base and J dropped 6 bases, with 14 bases sitting between them. The germline CDR1 and CDR2 sequences are SGHDT and YYEEEE. The CDR3 runs 15 residues. The CDR3 reads CASSLSRAWAQPQHF. CDR3 nucleotide sequence: TGTGCCAGCAGCTTGAGCAGGGCCTGGGCTCAGCCCCAGCATTTT.

This clone was seen only once. The chain employs TRBV4-1 and TRBJ1-4; TRBD1 matches at 9 bases. After removal of 1 base from V and 0 bases from J, the junction contained 0 bases not matched to a gene. Germline V gene lookup returns CDR1 MGHRA and CDR2 YSYEKL. The CDR3 contains 16 residues. The CDR3 reads CASSQGQGATNEKLFF. The DNA for the CDR3 is TGCGCCAGCAGCCAAGGACAGGGGGCAACTAATGAAAAACTGTTTTTT.

The rearrangement links TRBV7-9 to TRBJ2-2; 8 nucleotides line up with TRBD1. J lost 3 bases, V lost 6 bases, and 9 bases had no gene match. Germline CDR1 and CDR2: SEHNR and FQNEAQ (reference sequence). The CDR3 totals 16 residues. The CDR3 region is CASSEFVTGDTGELFF. For the CDR3, the DNA is TGTGCCAGCAGTGAATTTGTGACAGGGGACACCGGGGAGCTGTTTTTT.